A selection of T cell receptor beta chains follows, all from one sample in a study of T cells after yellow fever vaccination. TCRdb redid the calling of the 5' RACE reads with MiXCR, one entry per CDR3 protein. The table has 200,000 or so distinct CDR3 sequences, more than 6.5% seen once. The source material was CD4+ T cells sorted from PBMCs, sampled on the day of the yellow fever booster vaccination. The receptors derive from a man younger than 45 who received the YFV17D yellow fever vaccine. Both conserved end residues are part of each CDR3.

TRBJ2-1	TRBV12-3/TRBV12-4	CASNSFPQTEQFF
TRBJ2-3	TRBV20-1	CSARDAQSADTQYF
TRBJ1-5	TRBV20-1	CSARKQGARSNQPQHF
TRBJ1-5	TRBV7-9	CASSLGGAGGQPQHF
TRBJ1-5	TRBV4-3	CASSQDYGLGQPQHF
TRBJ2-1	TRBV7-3	CASSLEAGGRYEQFF
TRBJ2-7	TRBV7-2	CASSFRTSSYEQYF
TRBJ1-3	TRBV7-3	CASSLNGGNTIYF
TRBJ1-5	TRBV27	CASSNSRSNQPQHF
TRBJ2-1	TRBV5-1	CASSSTTLGVEQFF
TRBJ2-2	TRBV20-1	CSAAENTGELFF
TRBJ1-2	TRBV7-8	CASSLEGQGVGYTF
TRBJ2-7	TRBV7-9	CASSSGLASEQYF
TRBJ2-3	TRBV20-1	CSASGHQAGTDTQYF
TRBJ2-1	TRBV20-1	CSAAGTSGRATNEQFF
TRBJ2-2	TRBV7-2	CASSLAYQLYTGELFF
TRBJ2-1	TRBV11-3	CASSPGLAGSNEQFF
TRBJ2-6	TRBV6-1	CASSGLPGLTGANVLTF
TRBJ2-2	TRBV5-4	CASSSFHAAGLTGELFF
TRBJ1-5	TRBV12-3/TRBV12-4	CASSSGQGGSHF
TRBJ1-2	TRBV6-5	CASSYSGQASGYTF
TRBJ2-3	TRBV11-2	CASSPNGLVSPDTQYF
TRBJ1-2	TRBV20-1	CSASRDRLTNTNYGYTF
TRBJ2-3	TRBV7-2	CASSSLGGRTDTQYF
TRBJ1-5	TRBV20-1	CSARGTVNQPQHF
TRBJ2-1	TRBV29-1	CSVGLTGSYNEQFF
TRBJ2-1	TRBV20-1	CSARGTGTSRNEQFF
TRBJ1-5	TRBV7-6	CASSPRTGPNQPQHF
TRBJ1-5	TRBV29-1	CSVLEGGANQPQHF
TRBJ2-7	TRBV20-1	CSARDKGTEGPYEQYF
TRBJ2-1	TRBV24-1	CATSAISGRAYNEQFF
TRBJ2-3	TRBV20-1	CSAQSGTSGRLEGTDTQYF
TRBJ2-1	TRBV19	CASSISGPIYNEQFF
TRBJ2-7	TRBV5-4	CASSSWTSGPTGEQYF
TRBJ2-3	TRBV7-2	CASSLAVVDGQYF
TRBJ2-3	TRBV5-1	CASSLLTNPSTDTQYF
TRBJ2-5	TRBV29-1	CSVEVHQQETQYF
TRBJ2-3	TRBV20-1	CSAPRQGASTDTQYF
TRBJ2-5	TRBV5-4	CASSGQGIEETQYF
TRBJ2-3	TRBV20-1	CSARFGTDTQYF
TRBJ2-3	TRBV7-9	CASSSRGYSTDTQYF
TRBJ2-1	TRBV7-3	CASSPKTGNEQFF